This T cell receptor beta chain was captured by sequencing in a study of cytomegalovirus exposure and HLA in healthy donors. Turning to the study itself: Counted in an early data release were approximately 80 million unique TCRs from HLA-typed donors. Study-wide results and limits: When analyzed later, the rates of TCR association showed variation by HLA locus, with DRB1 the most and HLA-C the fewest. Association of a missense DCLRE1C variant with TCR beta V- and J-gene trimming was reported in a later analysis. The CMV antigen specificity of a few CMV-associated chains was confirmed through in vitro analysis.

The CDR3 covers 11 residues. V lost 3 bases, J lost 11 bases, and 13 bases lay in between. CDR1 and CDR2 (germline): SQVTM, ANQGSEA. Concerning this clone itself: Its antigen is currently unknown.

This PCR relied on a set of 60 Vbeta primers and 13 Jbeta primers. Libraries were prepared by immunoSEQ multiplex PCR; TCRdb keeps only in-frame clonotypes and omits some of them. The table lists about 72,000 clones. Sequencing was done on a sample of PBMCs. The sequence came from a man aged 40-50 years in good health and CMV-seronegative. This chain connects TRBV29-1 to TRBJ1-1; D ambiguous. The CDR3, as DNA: TGCAGCGTTGAGGCAGACTGTGCTGCTTTCTTT. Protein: CSVEADCAAFF.